What follows are 10 T cell receptor beta chains derived from one specimen sequenced in a study of blood T cell repertoires in COVID-19. The data were produced by immunoSEQ multiplex PCR, yet TCRdb's version contains in-frame clones alone and is incomplete. The sample has approximately 190,000 clones; around 87% are singletons. The source material was PBMCs or T cells enriched from blood (not recorded which). The receptors originated from a woman aged 40 to 50 in a cohort exposed to, infected with or recovered from COVID-19 (not recorded which).

The chain employs TRBV6-4 and TRBJ2-1, with 12 bases fitting TRBD2. Trimming removed 5 bases from V and 5 bases from J; junction bases left unmatched: 7. The CDR3 is 16 residues long. The V gene's germline CDR1 is MRHNA and CDR2 SNTAGT. CDR3 residues: CASSKGLAGTNNEQFF. DNA for the CDR3: TGTGCCAGCAGTAAAGGACTAGCGGGGACAAACAATGAGCAGTTCTTC.

The rearrangement links TRBV27 to TRBJ2-2; D unresolved. Trimming shortened V by 6 bases and J by 1 base, and 6 bases separated the two germline ends. The CDR3 spans 13 residues. CDR1 and CDR2 (germline): MNHEY, SMNVEV (reference sequence). The CDR3 loop is CASSPQNTGELFF. CDR3 sequence (DNA): TGTGCCAGCAGCCCCCAGAACACCGGGGAGCTGTTTTTT.

V gene TRBV2 combines with J gene TRBJ1-1; D perhaps matches TRBD1 (5 bases). Germline V gene sequence: CDR1 SNHLY, CDR2 FYNNEI. The CDR3 spans 15 residues. V was pared by 1 base and J by 2 bases, with 11 bases between. CDR3 DNA: TGTGCCAGCAGTGAAGAACAGGCGGGAAACACTGAAGCTTTCTTT. It translates to CASSEEQAGNTEAFF.

The V call is TRBV6-5, the J call TRBJ1-1; 7 bases match TRBD1. CDR3 length equals 14 residues. Germline V gives CDR1 MNHEY, CDR2 SVGAGI. Trimming at V came to 2 bases and at J to 0 bases, leaving 0 bases not matched to a gene. CDR3 protein: CASSYRGLNTEAFF. In DNA form, the CDR3 reads TGTGCCAGCAGTTACAGGGGGCTGAACACTGAAGCTTTCTTT.

The V and J genes are TRBV7-9 and TRBJ2-1; D call uncertain. With 0 bases removed from V and 10 bases from J, the gap between germline ends came to 7 bases. This CDR3 comprises 12 residues. CDR1 is SEHNR, CDR2 FQNEAQ, per germline (reference sequence). CDR3 nucleotide sequence: TGTGCCAGCAGCTTAGCGGGCCCGGAGCAGTTCTTC. It yields the protein CASSLAGPEQFF.

The chain employs TRBV28 and TRBJ1-5; 8 nucleotides line up with TRBD1. Germline assignment: CDR1 MDHEN and CDR2 SYDVKM. Losses at the gene ends were 6 bases for V and 6 bases for J; bases not matched to a gene: 7. This CDR3 is built from 14 residues. The CDR3 DNA reads as TGTGCCAGCAGCTCCGGACAGGGAAGTCAGCCCCAGCATTTT. Protein: CASSSGQGSQPQHF.

This chain uses TRBV4-2 with TRBJ2-1; 14 bases align to TRBD2. Germline V gene lookup returns CDR1 LGHNA and CDR2 YNFKEQ. J gave up 7 bases and V 1 base, and 3 bases lay outside the gene matches. The CDR3 loop spans 16 amino acids. CDR3 protein: CASSQVGTSGRNEQFF. For the CDR3, the DNA is TGTGCCAGCAGCCAAGTAGGGACTAGCGGGAGAAATGAGCAGTTCTTC.

This chain connects TRBV19 to TRBJ1-1, with a possible D match to TRBD1 (6 bases). CDR1 and CDR2 from the germline V gene are LNHDA and SQIVND (reference sequence). This CDR3 region has 15 residues. Trimming removed 7 bases at V and 1 base at J, with 16 bases between. The CDR3 nucleotides are TGTGCCAGTACCCTCGGCGCGACAGGGAACACTGAAGCTTTCTTT. It is translated as CASTLGATGNTEAFF.

CDR3 in amino acids: CASSVGQVAYEQYF. CDR3 DNA: TGTGCCAGCAGCGTTGGACAGGTTGCCTACGAGCAGTACTTC. The chain employs TRBV9 and TRBJ2-7; 7 nucleotides agree with TRBD1. The CDR3 has 14 residues. Germline V lookup: CDR1 SGDLS, CDR2 YYNGEE. Trimming took 2 bases from V and 2 from J; bases not matched to a gene: 4.

About this clone: Other DNA variants within this sample encode the same CDR3. The rearrangement joins TRBV4-2 to TRBJ2-7; D possibly corresponds to TRBD2 (6 bases). Germline V CDR1 and CDR2: LGHNA, YNFKEQ. The CDR3 has 15 amino acids. V was shortened by 4 bases and J by 0 bases, with 13 bases between the two germline ends. Here the CDR3 DNA reads TGTGCCAGCAGCCCGAGGGACGGGAGCTCCTACGAGCAGTACTTC. Translating it yields CASSPRDGSSYEQYF.